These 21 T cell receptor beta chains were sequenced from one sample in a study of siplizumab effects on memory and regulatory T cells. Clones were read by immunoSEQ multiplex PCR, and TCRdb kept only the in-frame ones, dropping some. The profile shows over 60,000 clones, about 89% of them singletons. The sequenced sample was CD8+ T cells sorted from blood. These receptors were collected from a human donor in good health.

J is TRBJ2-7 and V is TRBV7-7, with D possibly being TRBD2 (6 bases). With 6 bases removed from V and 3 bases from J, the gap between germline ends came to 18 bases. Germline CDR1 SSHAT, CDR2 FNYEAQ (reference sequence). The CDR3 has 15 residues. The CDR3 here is CASRGGRGSNYEQYF. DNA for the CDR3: TGTGCCAGCAGGGGGGGACGGGGGTCCAACTACGAGCAGTACTTC.

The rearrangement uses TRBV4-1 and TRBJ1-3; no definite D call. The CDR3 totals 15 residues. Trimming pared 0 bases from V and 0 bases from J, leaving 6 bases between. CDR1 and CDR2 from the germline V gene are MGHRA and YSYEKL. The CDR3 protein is CASSQDISSGNTIYF. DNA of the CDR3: TGCGCCAGCAGCCAAGACATAAGCTCTGGAAACACCATATATTTT.

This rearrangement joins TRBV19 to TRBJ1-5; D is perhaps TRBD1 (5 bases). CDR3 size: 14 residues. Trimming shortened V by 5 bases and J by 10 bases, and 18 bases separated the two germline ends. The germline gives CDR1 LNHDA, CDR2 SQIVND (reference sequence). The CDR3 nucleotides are TGTGCCAGTAGTCTTGGACGGGGCTTTCGTCCCCAGCATTTT. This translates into CASSLGRGFRPQHF.

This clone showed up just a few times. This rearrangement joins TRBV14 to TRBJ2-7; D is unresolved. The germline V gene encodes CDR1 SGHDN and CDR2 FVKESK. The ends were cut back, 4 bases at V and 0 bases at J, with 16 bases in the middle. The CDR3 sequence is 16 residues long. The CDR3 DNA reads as TGTGCCAGCAGCCCCCAGGAGATCGGAGACTCCTACGAGCAGTACTTC. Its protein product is CASSPQEIGDSYEQYF.

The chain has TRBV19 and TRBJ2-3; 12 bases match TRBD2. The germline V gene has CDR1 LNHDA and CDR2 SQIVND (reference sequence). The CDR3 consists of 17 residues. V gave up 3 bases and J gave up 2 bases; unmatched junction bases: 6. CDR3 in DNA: TGTGCCAGTAGTATCGTGACTAGCGGGGGATACACAGATACGCAGTATTTT. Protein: CASSIVTSGGYTDTQYF.

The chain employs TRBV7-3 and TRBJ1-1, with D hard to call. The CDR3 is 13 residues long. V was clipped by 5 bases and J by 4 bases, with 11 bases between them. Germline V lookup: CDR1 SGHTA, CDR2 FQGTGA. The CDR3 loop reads CASSPTPSTEAFF. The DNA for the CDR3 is TGTGCCAGCAGCCCAACCCCATCCACTGAAGCTTTCTTT.

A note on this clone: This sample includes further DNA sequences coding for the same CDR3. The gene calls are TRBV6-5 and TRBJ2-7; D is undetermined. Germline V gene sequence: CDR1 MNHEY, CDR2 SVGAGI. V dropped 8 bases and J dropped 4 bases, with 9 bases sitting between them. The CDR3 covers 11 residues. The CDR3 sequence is CASSWGYEQYF. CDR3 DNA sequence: TGTGCCAGCTCTTGGGGTTACGAGCAGTACTTC.

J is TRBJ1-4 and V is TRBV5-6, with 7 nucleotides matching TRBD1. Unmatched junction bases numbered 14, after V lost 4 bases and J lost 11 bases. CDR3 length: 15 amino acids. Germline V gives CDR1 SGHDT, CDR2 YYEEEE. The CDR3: CASSPGQTGLRKLFF. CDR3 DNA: TGTGCCAGCAGCCCGGGACAGACGGGACTAAGGAAACTGTTTTTT.

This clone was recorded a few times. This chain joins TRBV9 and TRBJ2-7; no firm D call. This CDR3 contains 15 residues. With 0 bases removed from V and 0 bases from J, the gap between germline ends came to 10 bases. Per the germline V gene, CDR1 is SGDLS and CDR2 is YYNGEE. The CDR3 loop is CASSVVPGNSYEQYF. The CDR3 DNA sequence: TGTGCCAGCAGCGTAGTTCCAGGAAACTCCTACGAGCAGTACTTC.

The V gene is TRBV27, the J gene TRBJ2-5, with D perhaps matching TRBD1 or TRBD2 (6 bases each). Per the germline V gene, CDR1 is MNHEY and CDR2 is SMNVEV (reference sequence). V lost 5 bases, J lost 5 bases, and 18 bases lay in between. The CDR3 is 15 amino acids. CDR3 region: CASSLSQGLLETQYF. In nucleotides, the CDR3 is TGTGCCAGCAGTCTCTCACAGGGACTCTTGGAGACCCAGTACTTC.

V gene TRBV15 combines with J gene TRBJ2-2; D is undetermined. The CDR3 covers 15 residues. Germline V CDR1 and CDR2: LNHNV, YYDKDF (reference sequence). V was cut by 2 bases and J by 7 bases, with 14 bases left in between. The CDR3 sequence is CATSRPSLYFGELFF. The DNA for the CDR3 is TGTGCCACCAGCAGACCGTCCCTATACTTCGGGGAGCTGTTTTTT. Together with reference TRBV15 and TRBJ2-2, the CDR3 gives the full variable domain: DAMVIQNPRYQVTQFGKPVTLSCSQTLNHNVMYWYQQKSSQAPKLLFHYYDKDFNNEADTPDNFQSRRPNTSFCFLDIRSPGLGDTAMYLCATSRPSLYFGELFFGEGSRLTVL.

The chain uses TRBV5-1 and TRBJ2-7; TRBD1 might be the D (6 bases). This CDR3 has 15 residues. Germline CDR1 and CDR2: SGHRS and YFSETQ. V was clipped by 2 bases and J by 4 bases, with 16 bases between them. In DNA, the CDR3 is TGCGCCAGCAGCTTATCTTCAGGGGTTGGGTACGAGCAGTACTTC. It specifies CASSLSSGVGYEQYF.

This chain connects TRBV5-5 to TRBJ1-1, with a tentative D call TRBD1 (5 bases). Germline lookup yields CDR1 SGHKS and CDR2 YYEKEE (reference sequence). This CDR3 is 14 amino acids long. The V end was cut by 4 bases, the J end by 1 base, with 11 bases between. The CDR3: CASSLDTGNTEAFF. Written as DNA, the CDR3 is TGTGCCAGCAGCCTGGATACAGGGAACACTGAAGCTTTCTTT.

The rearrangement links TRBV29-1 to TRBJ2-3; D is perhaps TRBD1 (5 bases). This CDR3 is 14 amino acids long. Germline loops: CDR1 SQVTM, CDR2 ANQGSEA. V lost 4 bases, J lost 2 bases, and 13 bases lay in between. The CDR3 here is CSVVWGSHTDTQYF. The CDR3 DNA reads TGCAGCGTTGTGTGGGGCAGCCACACAGATACGCAGTATTTT.

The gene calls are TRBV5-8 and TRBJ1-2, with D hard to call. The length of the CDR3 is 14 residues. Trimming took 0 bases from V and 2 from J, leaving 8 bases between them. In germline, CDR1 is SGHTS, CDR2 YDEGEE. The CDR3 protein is CASSLEQLNYGYTF. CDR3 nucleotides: TGTGCCAGCAGCTTGGAACAGCTAAACTATGGCTACACCTTC. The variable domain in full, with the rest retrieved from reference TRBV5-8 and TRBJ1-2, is EAGVTQSPTHLIKTRGQQATLRCSPISGHTSVYWYQQALGLGLQFLLWYDEGEERNRGNFPPRFSGRQFPNYSSELNVNALELEDSALYLCASSLEQLNYGYTFGSGTRLTVV.

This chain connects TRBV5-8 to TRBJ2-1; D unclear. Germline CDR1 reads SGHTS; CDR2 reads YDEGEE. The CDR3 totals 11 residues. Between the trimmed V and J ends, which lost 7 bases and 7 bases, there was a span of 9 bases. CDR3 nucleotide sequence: TGTGCCAGCGGATCACCAAATGAGCAGTTCTTC. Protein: CASGSPNEQFF.

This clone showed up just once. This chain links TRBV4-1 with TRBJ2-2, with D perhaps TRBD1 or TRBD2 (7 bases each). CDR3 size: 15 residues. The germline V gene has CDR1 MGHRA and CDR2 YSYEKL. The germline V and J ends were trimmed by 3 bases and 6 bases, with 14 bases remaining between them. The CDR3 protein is CASSHTGAGAGELFF. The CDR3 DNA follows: TGCGCCAGCAGCCATACAGGGGCGGGAGCCGGGGAGCTGTTTTTT.

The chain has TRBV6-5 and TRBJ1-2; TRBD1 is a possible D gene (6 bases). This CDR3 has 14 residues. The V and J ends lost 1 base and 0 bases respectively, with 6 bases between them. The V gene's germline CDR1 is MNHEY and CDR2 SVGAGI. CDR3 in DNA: TGTGCCAGCAGTTACTACAGGGCTAACTATGGCTACACCTTC. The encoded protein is CASSYYRANYGYTF.

The CDR3 here is CASSDPDRDWLNYGYTF. The DNA for the CDR3 is TGTGCCAGCAGTGACCCGGACAGGGATTGGTTGAACTATGGCTACACCTTC. The genes are TRBV2 and TRBJ1-2; 8 nucleotides line up with TRBD1. After removal of 3 bases from V and 2 bases from J, the junction contained 11 bases not matched to a gene. Germline assignment: CDR1 SNHLY and CDR2 FYNNEI. The CDR3 sequence is 17 residues long.

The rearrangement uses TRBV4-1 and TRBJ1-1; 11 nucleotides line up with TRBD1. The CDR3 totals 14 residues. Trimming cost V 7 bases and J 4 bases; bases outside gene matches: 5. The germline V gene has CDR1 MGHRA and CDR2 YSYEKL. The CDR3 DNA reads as TGCGCCAGCAAGTCCGGGACAGGGGGCACTGAAGCTTTCTTT. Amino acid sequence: CASKSGTGGTEAFF.

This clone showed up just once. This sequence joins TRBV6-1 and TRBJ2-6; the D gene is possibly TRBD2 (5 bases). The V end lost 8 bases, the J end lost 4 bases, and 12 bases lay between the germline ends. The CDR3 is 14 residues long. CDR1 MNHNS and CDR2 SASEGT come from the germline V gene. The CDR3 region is CASEDSAGANVLTF. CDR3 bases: TGTGCCAGCGAGGACTCGGCAGGGGCCAACGTCCTGACTTTC.